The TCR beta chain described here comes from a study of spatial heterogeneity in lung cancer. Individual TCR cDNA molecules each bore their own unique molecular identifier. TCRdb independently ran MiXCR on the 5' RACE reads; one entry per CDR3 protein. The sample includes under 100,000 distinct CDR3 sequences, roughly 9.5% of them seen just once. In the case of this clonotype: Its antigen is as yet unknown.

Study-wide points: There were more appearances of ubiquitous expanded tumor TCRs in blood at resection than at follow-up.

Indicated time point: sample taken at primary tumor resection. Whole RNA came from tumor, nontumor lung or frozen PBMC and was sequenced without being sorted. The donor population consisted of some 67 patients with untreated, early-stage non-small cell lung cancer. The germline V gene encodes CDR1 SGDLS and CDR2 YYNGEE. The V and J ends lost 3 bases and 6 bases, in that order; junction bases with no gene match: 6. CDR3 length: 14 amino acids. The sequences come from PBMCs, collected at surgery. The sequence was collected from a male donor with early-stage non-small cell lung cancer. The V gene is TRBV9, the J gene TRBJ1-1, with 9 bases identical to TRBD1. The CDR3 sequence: CASSALQGAAEAFF. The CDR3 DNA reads TGTGCCAGCAGCGCCCTACAGGGGGCCGCTGAAGCTTTCTTT.